Listed here is a single TCR beta chain. Its binding antigen is unknown. The sample holds no much larger clone one base away, and base qualities are not on file. The data derive from a study of chemoradiotherapy in HPV16-positive cancers (dated 2022 in TCRdb). For the study in its entirety: Functional T-cell assays on cells from two HPV16-positive patients defined candidate HPV-specific T-cell clones and common TCR motifs. The study set out to ask whether T-cell immunity against the HPV oncoproteins E6 and E7 changes over the course of chemoradiotherapy and whether that immunity affects survival. TCR repertoires from around 80 patients with HPV-related cancers were then used to track the candidate HPV-specific TCRs and motifs.

The receptor library was made with the immunoSEQ multiplex PCR assay. Not all clones reach the TCRdb copy of this immuneACCESS table, which keeps in-frame sequences only. Checked studies attribute under half of the gap to unresolved V genes and leave the rest unexplained. In this sample the table shows around 13,000 clones, about 88% of which occur a single time. The ten largest account for around a fifth of the sample. Repertoires were sampled repeatedly over the course of chemoradiotherapy so that clonal expansion in the tumor microenvironment could be followed. The CDR3 holds 14 amino acids from the cysteine to the phenylalanine. Just the 42-base CDR3 DNA is kept, in frame starting at base 1. CDR1 and CDR2 (SNHLY, FYNNEI) derive from the germline V gene. V is shortened by 2 bases, J by 7 bases, and the region joining them spans 11 bases. General study outcomes and caveats: In HPV16-positive patients, expansion of HPV-responsive T cells during chemoradiotherapy was associated with improved recurrence-free survival. The survival association was reported for HPV16-positive patients, and the functional definition of HPV-specific T cells was derived from only two HPV16-positive patients. Expansion of candidate HPV-specific clones and E7-related TCR motifs was observed in the tumor microenvironment during treatment, whereas no such expansion was observed for non-HPV-specific T cells.

The rearranged chain carries TRBV2 and TRBJ2-2; possibly the D gene is TRBD1, per 5 matching bases. The sequencing here drew on blood, taken from a patient who underwent chemoradiotherapy. The sequence was obtained from a human donor with HPV-associated anogenital cancer. The CDR3 region: CASSESVRVGELFF. The DNA is as follows: TGTGCCAGCAGTGAATCCGTCAGGGTCGGGGAGCTGTTTTTT.